The following is a T cell receptor beta chain sequence with its context. The target antigen is unknown. Compared with germline, one end of the junction differs, possibly owing to a read error. The data derive from a study of T-cell memory formation after mild COVID-19. Broader study findings: Pre-infection memory carried some responding clones, suggesting that cross-reactive memory joined.

TCRdb ran MiXCR on the 5' RACE reads and lists one entry per CDR3 protein. The sample consists of 500,000 to 550,000 distinct CDR3 sequences, about a fifth of them appearing once. The CDR3 length is 14 residues. Germline V gives CDR1 MNHNY, CDR2 SVGAGI (reference sequence). The sample was PBMCs or a T cell subset sorted from them (not recorded which). This TCR was recovered from an adult woman who had mild COVID-19 (a few samples of this study predate the infection). Cell type and time point are not known. The chain links TRBV6-6 to TRBJ2-1, with D perhaps matching TRBD1 (6 bases). The CDR3 spells CASSHRVSDNEQFF. The DNA for the CDR3 is TGTGCCAGCAGTCACAGGGTTTCAGACAACGAGCAGTTCTTC.